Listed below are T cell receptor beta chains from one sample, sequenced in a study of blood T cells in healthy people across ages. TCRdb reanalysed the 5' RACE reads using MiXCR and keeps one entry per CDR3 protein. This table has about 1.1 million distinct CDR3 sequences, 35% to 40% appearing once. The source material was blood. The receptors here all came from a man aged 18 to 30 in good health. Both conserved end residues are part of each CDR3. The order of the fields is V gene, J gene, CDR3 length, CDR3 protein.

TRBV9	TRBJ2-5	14	CASSPRQGTPEQYF
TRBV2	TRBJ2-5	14	CASNVAGAEETRYF
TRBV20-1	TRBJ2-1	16	CSARALQPGIGYEQFF
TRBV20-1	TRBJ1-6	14	CSARVGQDQSPLHF
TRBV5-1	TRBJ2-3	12	CASSLASPTQYF
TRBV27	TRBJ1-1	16	CASSLGTRTWNTEAFF
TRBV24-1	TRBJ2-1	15	CATSDFGQGENEQFF
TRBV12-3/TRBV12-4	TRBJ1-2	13	CASVGRYRNGYTF
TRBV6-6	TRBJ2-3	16	CASSYPQGRGTDTQYF
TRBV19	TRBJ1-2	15	CASSILFGGNYGYTF
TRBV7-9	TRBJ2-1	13	CASNRQGYNEQFF
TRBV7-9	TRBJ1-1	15	CASSFVPQGITEAFF
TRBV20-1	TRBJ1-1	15	CSASDFSRTNTEAFF
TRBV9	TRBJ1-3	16	CASSPTDSESGNTIYF
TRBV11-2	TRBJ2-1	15	CASSLDRGLDAEQFF
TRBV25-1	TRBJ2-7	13	CASREQGSYEQYF